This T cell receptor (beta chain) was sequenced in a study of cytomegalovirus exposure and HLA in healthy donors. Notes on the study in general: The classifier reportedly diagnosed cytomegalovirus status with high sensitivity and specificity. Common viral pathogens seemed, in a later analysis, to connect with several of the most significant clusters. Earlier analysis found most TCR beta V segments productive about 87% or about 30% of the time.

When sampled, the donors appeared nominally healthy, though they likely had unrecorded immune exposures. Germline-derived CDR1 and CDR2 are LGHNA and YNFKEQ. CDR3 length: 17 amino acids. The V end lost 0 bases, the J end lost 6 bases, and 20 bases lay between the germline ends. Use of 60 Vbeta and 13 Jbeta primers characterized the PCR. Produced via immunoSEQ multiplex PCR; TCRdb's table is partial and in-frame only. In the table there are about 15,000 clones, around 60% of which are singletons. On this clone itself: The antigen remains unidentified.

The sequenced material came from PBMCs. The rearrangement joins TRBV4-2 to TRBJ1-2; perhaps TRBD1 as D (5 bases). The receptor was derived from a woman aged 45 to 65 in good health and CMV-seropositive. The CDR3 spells CASSQDRKQGNLHGYTF. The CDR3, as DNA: TGTGCCAGCAGCCAAGATAGGAAGCAGGGAAACCTTCATGGCTACACCTTC.